This entry concerns a single T cell receptor (beta chain). The antigen this receptor binds is unknown. No base-level quality is on record; no much larger clone is a single base apart. This specimen belongs to a study of T cell changes during pregnancy in multiple sclerosis (dated by TCRdb to between 2019 and 2020). Regarding the research as a whole: Changes in the T cell repertoire over the course of pregnancy were examined in this study in women with multiple sclerosis.

The germline V gene gives CDR1 as SGHTA and CDR2 as FQGNSA. V is shortened by 3 bases, J by 4 bases, and the region joining them spans 13 bases. The CDR3, cysteine through phenylalanine, is 14 amino acids long. CDR3 DNA is the only sequence kept; it has 42 bases, read in frame from the first base. Library creation used the immunoSEQ multiplex PCR assay. TCRdb took this table from immuneACCESS and kept in-frame rearrangements with V and J called. Such tables lack part of the clones; where checked against another copy, unresolved V genes explain under half of the gap, and the rest is unexplained. The table for this sample lists approximately 49,000 clones; around 94% of them were counted only once. The top ten hold more than 0.7% of the sample.

The sample consisted of CD4+ T cells from peripheral blood mononuclear cells, taken in the second trimester of pregnancy. This TCR came from a female donor in good health, enrolled as a control in a pregnancy study. The chain joins TRBV7-2 to TRBJ2-7; too little of a D gene remains to name it. The DNA sequence is as follows: TGTGCCAGCAGCTTTAAAGGTCTAGAATACGAGCAGTACTTC. Its product reads: CASSFKGLEYEQYF.